Sequencing of this TCR beta chain was carried out in a study of blood T cell repertoires in COVID-19. The table came from immunoSEQ multiplex PCR; TCRdb's copy has only in-frame clones and leaves some out. Here the sample spans about 400,000 clones, around nine tenths being singletons. The material sequenced was PBMCs or T cells enriched from blood (not recorded which). This receptor was identified in a woman between 18 and 29 years old with acute COVID-19.

The CDR3 DNA reads as TGTGCCAGCAGCCAAGGTATAGGGAGGTACGAGCAGTACTTC. It yields the protein CASSQGIGRYEQYF. V usage is TRBV3-1 (or the pseudogene TRBV3-2) and J usage is TRBJ2-7; tentative D call: TRBD2 (6 bases). This CDR3 spans 14 amino acids. Between the trimmed V and J ends, which lost 1 base and 4 bases, there was a span of 11 bases. The germline V gene has CDR1 LGHDT and CDR2 YNNKEL (reference sequence).